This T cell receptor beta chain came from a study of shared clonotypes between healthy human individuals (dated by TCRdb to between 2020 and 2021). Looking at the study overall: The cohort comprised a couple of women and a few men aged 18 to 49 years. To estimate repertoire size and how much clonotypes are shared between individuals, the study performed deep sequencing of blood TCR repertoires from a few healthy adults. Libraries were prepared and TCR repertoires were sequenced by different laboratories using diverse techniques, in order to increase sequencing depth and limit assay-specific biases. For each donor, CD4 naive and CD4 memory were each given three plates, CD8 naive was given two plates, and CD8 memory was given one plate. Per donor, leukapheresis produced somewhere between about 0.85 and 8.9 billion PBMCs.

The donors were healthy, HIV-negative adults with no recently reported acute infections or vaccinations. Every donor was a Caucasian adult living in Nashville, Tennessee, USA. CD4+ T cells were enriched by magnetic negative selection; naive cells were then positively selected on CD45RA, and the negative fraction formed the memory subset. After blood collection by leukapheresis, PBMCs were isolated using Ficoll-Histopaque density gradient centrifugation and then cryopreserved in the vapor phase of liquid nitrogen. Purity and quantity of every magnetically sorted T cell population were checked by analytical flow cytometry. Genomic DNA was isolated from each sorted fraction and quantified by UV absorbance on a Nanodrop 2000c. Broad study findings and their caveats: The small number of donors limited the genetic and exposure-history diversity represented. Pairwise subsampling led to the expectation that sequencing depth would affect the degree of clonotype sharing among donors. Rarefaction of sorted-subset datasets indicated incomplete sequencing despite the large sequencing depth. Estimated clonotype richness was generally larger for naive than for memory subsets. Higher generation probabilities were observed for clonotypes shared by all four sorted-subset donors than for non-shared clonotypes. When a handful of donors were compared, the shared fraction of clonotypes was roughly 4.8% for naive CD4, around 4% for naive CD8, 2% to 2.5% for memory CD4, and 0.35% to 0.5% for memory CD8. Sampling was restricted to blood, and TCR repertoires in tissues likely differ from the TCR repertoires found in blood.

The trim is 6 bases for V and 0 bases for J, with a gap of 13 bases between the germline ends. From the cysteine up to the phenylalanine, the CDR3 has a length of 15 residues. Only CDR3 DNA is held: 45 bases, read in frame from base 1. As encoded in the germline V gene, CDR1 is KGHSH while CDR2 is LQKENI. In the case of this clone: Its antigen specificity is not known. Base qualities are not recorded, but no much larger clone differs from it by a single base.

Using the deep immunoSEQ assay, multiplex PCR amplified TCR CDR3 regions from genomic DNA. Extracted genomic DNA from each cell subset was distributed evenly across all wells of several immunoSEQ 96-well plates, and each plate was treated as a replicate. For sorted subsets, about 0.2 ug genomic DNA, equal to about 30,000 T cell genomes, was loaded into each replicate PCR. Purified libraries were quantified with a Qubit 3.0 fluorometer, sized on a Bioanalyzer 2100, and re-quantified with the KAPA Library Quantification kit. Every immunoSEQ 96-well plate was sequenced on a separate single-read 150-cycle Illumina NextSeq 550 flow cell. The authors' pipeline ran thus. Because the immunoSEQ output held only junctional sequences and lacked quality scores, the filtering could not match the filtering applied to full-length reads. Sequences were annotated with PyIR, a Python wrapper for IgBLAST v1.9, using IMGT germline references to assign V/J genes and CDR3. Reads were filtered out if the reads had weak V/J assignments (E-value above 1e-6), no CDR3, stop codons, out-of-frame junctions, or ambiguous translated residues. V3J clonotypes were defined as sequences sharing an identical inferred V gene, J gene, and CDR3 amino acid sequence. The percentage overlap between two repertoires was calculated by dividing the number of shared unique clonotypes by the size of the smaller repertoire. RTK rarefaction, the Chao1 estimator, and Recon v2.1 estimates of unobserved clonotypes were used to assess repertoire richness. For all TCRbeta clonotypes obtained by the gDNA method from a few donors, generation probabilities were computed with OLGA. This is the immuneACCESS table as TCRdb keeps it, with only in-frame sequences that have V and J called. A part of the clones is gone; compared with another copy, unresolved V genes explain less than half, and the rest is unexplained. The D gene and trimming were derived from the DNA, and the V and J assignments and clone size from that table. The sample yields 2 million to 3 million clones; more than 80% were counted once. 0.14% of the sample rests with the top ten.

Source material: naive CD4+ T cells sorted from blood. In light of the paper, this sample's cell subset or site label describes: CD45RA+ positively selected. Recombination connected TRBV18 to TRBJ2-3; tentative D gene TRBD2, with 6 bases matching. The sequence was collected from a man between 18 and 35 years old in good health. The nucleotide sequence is TGTGCCAGCTCCGGGGGTTATTCTAGCACAGATACGCAGTATTTT. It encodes CASSGGYSSTDTQYF.